This is a list of T cell receptor beta chains from one sample in a study of response to subunit inactivated influenza vaccine. TCRdb analysed the RT-PCR reads with MiXCR anew, one entry per CDR3 protein. In the table there are about 180,000 distinct CDR3 sequences, around 9.2% of which are singletons. Sequencing was performed on non-naive T cells sorted from PBMCs, taken on the day of vaccination. These receptors were collected from a man aged 45-65 years who received an inactivated influenza vaccine. The CDR3 runs from the conserved cysteine through the conserved F or W. D genes are given only for firm matches. Not all rows give a size; the values are once, few, many and, for expanded clones, a class.

abundance	d_gene	len	j_gene	v_gene	CDR3nt	CDR3aa
many	NA	16	TRBJ2-4	TRBV7-9	TGTGCCAGCAGCTTACTTTTGGGTCAGGGGAAAAACATTCAGTACTTC	CASSLLLGQGKNIQYF
many	NA	16	TRBJ2-1	TRBV5-1	TGCGCCAGCAGCCGTGAGGTAGCCCAGACCTACAATGAGCAGTTCTTC	CASSREVAQTYNEQFF
few	NA	14	TRBJ1-3	TRBV5-6	TGTGCCAGCAGCTTGGCCATCGGAGGAAACACCATATATTTT	CASSLAIGGNTIYF
many	TRBD2	17	TRBJ2-7	TRBV6-1	TGTGCCAGCAGTGCCCGGATCGGGACTAGCGGCACTAGGGAGCAGTACTTC	CASSARIGTSGTREQYF
many	NA	14	TRBJ2-7	TRBV27	TGTGCCAGCAGTTTATCGGGGTTATCCTACGAGCAGTACTTC	CASSLSGLSYEQYF
NA	TRBD2	16	TRBJ2-5	TRBV12-3/TRBV12-4	TGTGCCAGCAGCCTTGGACTAGCGGGGGTTAGGGAGACCCAGTACTTC	CASSLGLAGVRETQYF
few	NA	12	TRBJ2-5	TRBV20-1	TGCAGTGCTAGTGGCAGGGAAGAGACCCAGTACTTC	CSASGREETQYF
many	NA	15	TRBJ2-1	TRBV27	TGTGCCAGCAGTCCGAATAGCGGAGTGTACAATGAGCAGTTCTTC	CASSPNSGVYNEQFF
few	NA	15	TRBJ1-5	TRBV12-3/TRBV12-4	TGTGCCAGCAGTTCGAGCCAGGTTAGCAATCAGCCCCAGCATTTT	CASSSSQVSNQPQHF
many	NA	11	TRBJ2-7	TRBV10-2	TGCGCCAGCAGTGAGAGGGGCAAGCAGTACTTC	CASSERGKQYF
NA	NA	13	TRBJ2-7	TRBV5-1	TGCGCCAGCAGCGTAGCGGAGACCTACGAGCAGTACTTC	CASSVAETYEQYF
NA	TRBD2	18	TRBJ2-1	TRBV3-1	TGTGCCAGCAGCCAAGGCTATGTGACTAGCGGGAGGTACAATGAGCAGTTCTTC	CASSQGYVTSGRYNEQFF
NA	NA	13	TRBJ2-7	TRBV24-1	TGTGCCACCAGTGATGACCAAACCTACGAGCAGTACTTC	CATSDDQTYEQYF
few	NA	16	TRBJ2-1	TRBV14	TGTGCCAGCAGCCGAGACCTTCTAACCACCTACAATGAGCAGTTCTTC	CASSRDLLTTYNEQFF
many	TRBD1	14	TRBJ2-7	TRBV9	TGTGCCAGCAGCGCCGGACAGGGGAACTACGAGCAGTACTTC	CASSAGQGNYEQYF
many	TRBD1	16	TRBJ2-5	TRBV20-1	TGCAGTGCTAGAGGAGGGGCAGACAGGGGAAGAGAGACCCAGTACTTC	CSARGGADRGRETQYF
many	TRBD1	15	TRBJ2-3	TRBV2	TGTGCCAGCAGTCTTCAGGGGGCGCGCACAGATACGCAGTATTTT	CASSLQGARTDTQYF
few	TRBD1	14	TRBJ1-5	TRBV20-1	TGCAGTGCTAGAGATCTGACAGGGAATCAGCCCCAGCATTTT	CSARDLTGNQPQHF
many	NA	12	TRBJ2-3	TRBV5-1	TGCGCCAGCAGCCCAAAGGGGGATACGCAGTATTTT	CASSPKGDTQYF
few	TRBD2	17	TRBJ2-3	TRBV9	TGTGCCAGCAGCGTAGTGGCTAGCGGGGGACTGGCAGATACGCAGTATTTT	CASSVVASGGLADTQYF
NA	TRBD1	18	TRBJ2-1	TRBV24-1	TGTGCCACCAGTGATTTGTCCACGACAGGGGGTACCTACAATGAGCAGTTCTTC	CATSDLSTTGGTYNEQFF
NA	NA	13	TRBJ1-5	TRBV6-1	TGTGCCAGCAGTGCAGGGTCCCAACGGCCCCAGCATTTT	CASSAGSQRPQHF
few	NA	15	TRBJ2-2	TRBV7-2	TGTGCCAGCAGTTACCAATCAGGGAACACCGGGGAGCTGTTTTTT	CASSYQSGNTGELFF
NA	TRBD2	15	TRBJ2-1	TRBV7-9	TGTGCCAGCAGCTTAGACATTAGCGGGGGCAATGAGCAGTTCTTC	CASSLDISGGNEQFF
many	NA	13	TRBJ2-7	TRBV18	TGTGCCAGCTCACCACGGGGGGCCTACGAGCAGTACTTC	CASSPRGAYEQYF
NA	NA	13	TRBJ1-5	TRBV2	TGTGCCAGCAACAGGGATGAGCTACAGCCCCAGCATTTT	CASNRDELQPQHF
many	NA	15	TRBJ2-2	TRBV4-3	TGCGCCAGCAGGCGGCTGGCTATACCAACCGGGGAGCTGTTTTTT	CASRRLAIPTGELFF
NA	NA	12	TRBJ2-7	TRBV6-1	TGTGCCAGCAACCGAGCTTCCTACGAGCAGTACTTC	CASNRASYEQYF
NA	TRBD1	15	TRBJ1-2	TRBV18	TGTGCCAGCTCACCTGCCGGGACAGGCTTATATGGCTACACCTTC	CASSPAGTGLYGYTF
many	NA	13	TRBJ2-5	TRBV5-1	TGCGCCAGCAGCTTGGGGACACAAGAGACCCAGTACTTC	CASSLGTQETQYF
NA	NA	15	TRBJ2-1	TRBV6-4	TGTGCCAGCAGATCGACAGCTTACTCCTACAATGAGCAGTTCTTC	CASRSTAYSYNEQFF
NA	TRBD2	16	TRBJ2-3	TRBV7-9	TGTGCCAGCGCCGGGCTAGCGGGAGTGTCCAGAGATACGCAGTATTTT	CASAGLAGVSRDTQYF
many	NA	16	TRBJ2-3	TRBV12-3/TRBV12-4	TGTGCCAGCAGTTTAGCAAGACAGATTAGCACAGATACGCAGTATTTT	CASSLARQISTDTQYF
NA	NA	11	TRBJ2-7	TRBV7-9	TGTGCCTGGGGGCAGGGGGGCGAGCAGTACTTC	CAWGQGGEQYF
NA	NA	12	TRBJ1-6	TRBV25-1	TGTGCCAGCGAAAGCCAAGGTGGACCCCTCCACTTT	CASESQGGPLHF
few	NA	12	TRBJ1-2	TRBV29-1	TGCAGCGTTGGGGACAAGGCCTATGGCTACACCTTC	CSVGDKAYGYTF
many	NA	15	TRBJ2-7	TRBV7-2	TGTGCCAGCAGCTTAGGGCAGGGGCGGACCTACGAGCAGTACTTC	CASSLGQGRTYEQYF
few	NA	16	TRBJ2-3	TRBV6-5	TGTGCCAGCAGTTACGCGGGGCCGAAAGGCACAGATACGCAGTATTTT	CASSYAGPKGTDTQYF
many	NA	13	TRBJ2-3	TRBV7-2	TGTGCCAGCAGCTTAGCGAGCACAGATACGCAGTATTTT	CASSLASTDTQYF
few	TRBD2	15	TRBJ2-7	TRBV20-1	TGCAGTGCTAGTAAACGGGGGGAAGGTTTCTACGAGCAGTACTTC	CSASKRGEGFYEQYF
many	TRBD1	16	TRBJ2-5	TRBV27	TGTGCCAGCAGTCCCCGGACAGGGATTCTCCTGCAGACCCAGTACTTC	CASSPRTGILLQTQYF
many	TRBD1	16	TRBJ2-7	TRBV7-2	TGTGCCAGCAGCTTAAACGCGAGACAGGGCCTTTACGAGCAGTACTTC	CASSLNARQGLYEQYF
many	TRBD1	15	TRBJ2-7	TRBV27	TGTGCCAGCAGTGGGGTTGGGACAGGGGCCTACGAGCAGTACTTC	CASSGVGTGAYEQYF
few	NA	13	TRBJ1-1	TRBV20-1	TGCAGTGCTCCCAAGGACCTGAACACTGAAGCTTTCTTT	CSAPKDLNTEAFF
NA	TRBD1	15	TRBJ1-2	TRBV27	TGTGCCAGCAGTCCGCAAAAGGGACAGGGTAGTAGCTACACCTTC	CASSPQKGQGSSYTF
many	NA	14	TRBJ2-1	TRBV7-8	TGTGCCAGTCAACTCTTCGGAATAAACAATGAGCAGTTCTTC	CASQLFGINNEQFF
NA	TRBD2	14	TRBJ2-1	TRBV20-1	TGCAGTGCTAGAAGGACAGCGGGGGGCGATGAGCAGTTCTTC	CSARRTAGGDEQFF
few	TRBD2	15	TRBJ2-5	TRBV6-1	TGTGCCAGCAGCCTAGCGGGAGGGCCATGGGAGACCCAGTACTTC	CASSLAGGPWETQYF
many	NA	13	TRBJ1-4	TRBV7-2	TGTGCCAGCAGCCGCTTCGGTCCTGAAAAACTGTTTTTT	CASSRFGPEKLFF
NA	TRBD2	16	TRBJ2-7	TRBV20-1	TGCAGTGTTCGGGGAAGCGGGAGGGCCGTGTCCTACGAGCAGTACTTC	CSVRGSGRAVSYEQYF
NA	NA	14	TRBJ2-5	TRBV5-4	TGTGCCAGCAGCTTAAGGACCGACCAAGAGACCCAGTACTTC	CASSLRTDQETQYF
NA	NA	16	TRBJ2-5	TRBV12-3/TRBV12-4	TGTGCCAGCAGTTCCTCAAACAGGGTCGGAGGAGAGACCCAGTACTTC	CASSSSNRVGGETQYF
NA	NA	14	TRBJ2-5	TRBV6-1	TGTGCCAGCCATTTCCGGACACAACAAGAGACCCAGTACTTC	CASHFRTQQETQYF